The rows below give T cell receptor beta chains drawn from one sample of a study of blood T cell repertoires in COVID-19. Clones were sequenced by immunoSEQ multiplex PCR, and TCRdb holds only the in-frame ones, with some missing. Of over 100,000 clones listed, more than 90% are singletons. Sample: peripheral blood. The receptor source for this set is a man between 18 and 35 years old with acute or convalescent COVID-19. CDR3s include the opening cysteine and the closing phenylalanine or tryptophan. The D gene is left open where the match is weak. Clone size is stated in some rows and not others, as once, few, many or a class when expanded.

.	TRBJ1-1	.	TRBV18	TGTGCCAGCTCACCACAGGCCTCAGGGGCTTTCTTT	CASSPQASGAFF
.	TRBJ2-7	TRBD1	TRBV5-6	TGTGCCAGCAGCCACAGGGGCCAGAGCTCCTACGAGCAGTACTTC	CASSHRGQSSYEQYF
.	TRBJ2-7	TRBD1	TRBV27	TGTGCCAGCAGTCCGACCGGGACAGGGAAAGTGGAGCAGTACTTC	CASSPTGTGKVEQYF
once	TRBJ2-1	.	TRBV4-1	TGCGCCAGCAGCCAAGATCTGGACAGCTTTCGAAATGAGCAGTTCTTC	CASSQDLDSFRNEQFF
.	TRBJ2-1	TRBD2	TRBV4-1	TGCGCCAGCAGCCAAGCCCCCACTAGCGGTTACAATGAGCAGTTCTTC	CASSQAPTSGYNEQFF
.	TRBJ1-2	TRBD1	TRBV5-1	TGCGCCAGCAGTCATCCCGGACAGGGGGGCTATGGCTACACCTTC	CASSHPGQGGYGYTF
.	TRBJ1-1	.	TRBV30	TGTGCCTGGAGTACGGGGATTGAAGCTTTCTTT	CAWSTGIEAFF
.	TRBJ1-3	.	TRBV4-1	TGCGCCAGCAGCCGAGACATCGGAAACACCATATATTTT	CASSRDIGNTIYF
once	TRBJ2-1	.	TRBV30	TGTGCCTGGAGTGGGGACTCCCTCTTCAATGAGCAGTTCTTC	CAWSGDSLFNEQFF
.	TRBJ1-6	.	TRBV30	TGTGCCTGGAGTGCCATGATTGAGGGCAAAGGCTCCTATAATTCACCCCTCCACTTT	CAWSAMIEGKGSYNSPLHF
.	TRBJ2-5	.	TRBV29-1	TGCAGCGTTGAAGATTTTGTGGAAGGGGCTAGGACGGAGACCCAGTACTTC	CSVEDFVEGARTETQYF
.	TRBJ1-4	.	TRBV4-1	TGCGCCAGCAGCCAAGGGCTGGCGTCAGGGGCTGAAAAACTGTTTTTT	CASSQGLASGAEKLFF
.	TRBJ2-1	TRBD2	TRBV24-1	TGTGCCACCAGTGATGCTAGCGGGGACACCTACAATGAGCAGTTCTTC	CATSDASGDTYNEQFF
.	TRBJ1-4	TRBD1	TRBV5-5	TGTGCCAGCAGCTTGGTTGGGACAGGGAATGAAAAACTGTTTTTT	CASSLVGTGNEKLFF
.	TRBJ1-2	.	TRBV25-1	TGTGCCAGTTCGGACACCTATGGCTACACCTTC	CASSDTYGYTF
.	TRBJ1-2	.	TRBV3-1/TRBV3-2	TGTGCCAGCAGCCAAGGGGCAGCTTATGGCTACACCTTC	CASSQGAAYGYTF
.	TRBJ1-2	.	TRBV23-1	TGCGCCAGCAGTCCGCCACGGCAACCTGGAGCGGGCTACACCTTC	CASSPPRQPGAGYTF
.	TRBJ1-1	TRBD1	TRBV30	TGTGCCTGGAGTCCCAGACAGGGCGGCACTGAAGCTTTCTTT	CAWSPRQGGTEAFF
.	TRBJ2-1	.	TRBV6-5	TGTGCCAGCAGTTACTCAGGACAGCTAACCTACAATGAGCAGTTCTTC	CASSYSGQLTYNEQFF
.	TRBJ1-2	.	TRBV19	TGTGCCAGTAGTATAGGCCCGAGCTATGGCTACACCTTC	CASSIGPSYGYTF
once	TRBJ1-1	TRBD1	TRBV4-2	TGTGCCAGCAGCCAAGATAGGGGGCCTCAATGGGACACTGAAGCTTTCTTT	CASSQDRGPQWDTEAFF
.	TRBJ2-3	TRBD2	TRBV11-3	TGTGCCAGCAGCTCCGGGCGGGGGGTTATAGGAGATACGCAGTATTTT	CASSSGRGVIGDTQYF
.	TRBJ1-6	TRBD1	TRBV19	TGTGCCAGTACCTTGACAGGGGGCGAATCACCCCTCCACTTT	CASTLTGGESPLHF
once	TRBJ1-2	TRBD1	TRBV7-8	TGTGCCAGCAGTCAAGGACAGGGGGCTTGGGGCTACACCTTC	CASSQGQGAWGYTF
.	TRBJ2-3	TRBD2	TRBV3-1/TRBV3-2	TGTGCCAGCACCGAGAAAACTAGCGGAGACAAATTCACAGATACGCAGTATTTT	CASTEKTSGDKFTDTQYF
once	TRBJ2-2	.	TRBV9	TGTGCCAGCAGCGTAGGGTACGAGCGGGCGAACACCGGGGAGCTGTTTTTT	CASSVGYERANTGELFF
.	TRBJ1-1	.	TRBV18	TGTGCCAGCTCACCAGGGCCCAGAGGGACTGAAGCTTTCTTT	CASSPGPRGTEAFF
.	TRBJ1-5	.	TRBV19	TGTGCCAGTAGTCCCCTCCCGGGAGGAGATCAGCCCCAGCATTTT	CASSPLPGGDQPQHF
once	TRBJ1-1	.	TRBV9	TGTGCCAGCAGCCCTCGCCCACACCAGAACACTGAAGCTTTCTTT	CASSPRPHQNTEAFF
.	TRBJ2-5	TRBD2	TRBV12-5	TGTGCTAGTGGTCCGGGGGGAAAAACTAGCGGGAGACGGGAGACCCAGTACTTC	CASGPGGKTSGRRETQYF
once	TRBJ1-2	.	TRBV3-1/TRBV3-2	TGTGCCAGCAGCCAAGATTGGCAGACCAGGTTGACCTTC	CASSQDWQTRLTF
.	TRBJ1-2	.	TRBV25-1	TGTGCCAGCAGTGAAAACAGGGACTATGGCTACACCTTC	CASSENRDYGYTF
.	TRBJ1-1	TRBD1	TRBV19	TGTGCCAGTAGTATAGAGCAGGGGGCGCGGGGCACTGAAGCTTTCTTT	CASSIEQGARGTEAFF
.	TRBJ2-5	TRBD2	TRBV5-1	TGCGCCAGCAGCTTGCGGGGCGGGGGGGTCGAGACCCAGTACTTC	CASSLRGGGVETQYF
.	TRBJ1-2	.	TRBV2	TGTGCCAGCACTGCCCCGACAGAAAGGCCCCTCTATGGCTACACCTTC	CASTAPTERPLYGYTF
once	TRBJ1-6	TRBD1	TRBV20-1	TGCAGTGCTAGTAGAACGGGACAGGGTAATACAGGTTCACCCCTCCACTTT	CSASRTGQGNTGSPLHF
.	TRBJ1-2	.	TRBV19	TGTGCCAGTAGTATAGGAGGGCAGAGCTATGGCTACACCTTC	CASSIGGQSYGYTF
.	TRBJ2-2	.	TRBV24-1	TGTGCCACCAGTGATCCCGGGTCCAACACCGGGGAGCTGTTTTTT	CATSDPGSNTGELFF
.	TRBJ1-2	.	TRBV11-2	TGTGCCAGCAGGTCAATCAGCGGTCGTAACTATGGCTACACCTTC	CASRSISGRNYGYTF